Here is one T cell receptor beta chain with its context. These data are taken from a study of somatic mutations in cytotoxic T cells in rheumatoid arthritis. The V gene lost 6 bases and the J gene lost 3 bases, with 15 bases spanning the gap. The CDR3 loop spans 15 amino acids. Looked up from germline, CDR1 is SGHAT and CDR2 is FQNNGV. This table comes from immunoSEQ multiplex PCR, and its TCRdb copy is limited to in-frame clones, with some not included. The sample contains roughly 15,000 clones, around 75% of which appear only once. Sequencing was carried out using CD8+ T cells sorted from blood. This clonotype originated in an adult with rheumatoid arthritis. The genes are TRBV11-2 and TRBJ2-1; D may match TRBD1 or TRBD2 (5 bases each). This CDR3 reads CASSYGTAGYNEQFF. CDR3 DNA sequence: TGTGCCAGCAGTTACGGGACGGCAGGCTACAATGAGCAGTTCTTC. Full variable domain (missing parts from reference TRBV11-2 and TRBJ2-1): EAGVAQSPRYKIIEKRQSVAFWCNPISGHATLYWYQQILGQGPKLLIQFQNNGVVDDSQLPKDRFSAERLKGVDSTLKIQPAKLEDSAVYLCASSYGTAGYNEQFFGPGTRLTVL.